Presented here are 10 T cell receptor beta chains from one specimen sequenced in a study of blood T cell repertoires in COVID-19. TCRdb keeps only in-frame clones here, not all; method: immunoSEQ multiplex PCR. The table includes 150,000 to 200,000 clones, 75% to 90% detected once. Sequenced material: peripheral blood. These receptors were obtained from a man aged 40-55 years with acute or convalescent COVID-19.

The chain joins TRBV24-1 to TRBJ2-5, with 10 bases fitting TRBD1. The V and J ends lost 5 bases and 5 bases, in that order; junction bases with no gene match: 4. CDR3 length: 14 residues. The germline V gene encodes CDR1 KGHDR and CDR2 SFDVKD. The CDR3 loop reads CATSGQGAWETQYF. CDR3 coding DNA: TGTGCCACCAGTGGACAGGGGGCTTGGGAGACCCAGTACTTC.

The chain is built from TRBV7-2 and TRBJ1-1, with 9 positions matching TRBD1. V lost 5 bases and J lost 1; bases outside the gene matches: 5. This CDR3 has 15 residues. Germline assignment: CDR1 SGHTA and CDR2 FQGNSA. CDR3 in DNA: TGTGCCAGCAGCCCACAGGGGGCTGGGAACACTGAAGCTTTCTTT. Translated: CASSPQGAGNTEAFF.

The chain couples TRBV6-5 to TRBJ2-7; 7 bases line up with TRBD2. V gave up 5 bases and J gave up 2 bases; unmatched junction bases: 3. The germline V gene encodes CDR1 MNHEY and CDR2 SVGAGI. The CDR3 sequence is 13 residues long. The CDR3 region has the DNA TGTGCCAGCAGTACCGGGACTACCTACGAGCAGTACTTC. Translation: CASSTGTTYEQYF.

This clone has just a few counts. J is TRBJ2-2 and V is TRBV27; TRBD1 matches at 9 bases. CDR3 length: 15 residues. V trimming: 3 bases; J trimming: 7 bases; junction bases outside the gene matches: 6. CDR1 MNHEY and CDR2 SMNVEV come from the germline V gene (reference sequence). CDR3 protein: CASSFQQGANGELFF. CDR3 DNA: TGTGCCAGCAGTTTCCAACAGGGGGCAAACGGGGAGCTGTTTTTT.

This clone was observed once. V and J are TRBV6-5 and TRBJ2-7; D perhaps matches TRBD2 (7 bases). The CDR3 extends over 14 amino acids. Per germline, CDR1 MNHEY and CDR2 SVGAGI. V lost 5 bases, J lost 6 bases, and 17 bases lay in between. CDR3 region: CASSRAGGLGEQYF. In DNA form, the CDR3 reads TGTGCCAGCAGTCGTGCCGGGGGGCTTGGCGAGCAGTACTTC.

This clone was detected only once. The V and J genes are TRBV10-3 and TRBJ2-2; TRBD1 agrees at 8 bases. Trimming removed 3 bases from V and 6 bases from J; junction bases left unmatched: 6. Germline V gene lookup returns CDR1 ENHRY and CDR2 SYGVKD. The CDR3 has 15 residues. The CDR3 protein is CAISDPGGASGELFF. The CDR3 DNA reads TGTGCCATCAGTGACCCAGGGGGCGCGTCCGGGGAGCTGTTTTTT.

This clone was picked up one time. J is TRBJ2-5 and V is TRBV5-4; TRBD2 matches at 9 bases. J gave up 0 bases and V 5 bases, and 5 bases lay outside the gene matches. The germline CDR1 and CDR2 sequences are SGHNT and YYREEE (reference sequence). This CDR3 contains 15 residues. CDR3 coding DNA: TGTGCCAGCAGAGCGGGGGGCGGGTACCAAGAGACCCAGTACTTC. This gives the protein CASRAGGGYQETQYF. The full variable domain, completed using reference TRBV5-4 and TRBJ2-5, is ETGVTQSPTHLIKTRGQQVTLRCSSQSGHNTVSWYQQALGQGPQFIFQYYREEENGRGNFPPRFSGLQFPNYSSELNVNALELDDSALYLCASRAGGGYQETQYFGPGTRLLVL.

The V and J genes are TRBV3-1 (or the pseudogene TRBV3-2) and TRBJ1-5; D is uncertain. This CDR3 has 15 residues. Trimming removed 1 base from V and 1 base from J, with 8 bases in between. Germline V lookup: CDR1 LGHDT, CDR2 YNNKEL (reference sequence). CDR3 DNA: TGTGCCAGCAGCCAAGGAGGAGGAAGCAATCAGCCCCAGCATTTT. Translating gives CASSQGGGSNQPQHF.

DNA for the CDR3: TGTGCCAGCAGACAGGGGACTAGCGGGGGGATAGAGACCCAGTACTTC. It yields the protein CASRQGTSGGIETQYF. This rearrangement joins TRBV28 to TRBJ2-5; 15 bases map to TRBD2. With V trimmed by 6 bases and J by 4 bases, 6 bases remained unmatched. This CDR3 contains 16 residues. CDR1 is MDHEN, CDR2 SYDVKM, per germline.

V is TRBV7-8 and J is TRBJ2-3, with TRBD1 as a possible D gene (6 bases). Germline lookup yields CDR1 SGHVS and CDR2 FQNEAQ. Trimming removed 3 bases from V and 1 base from J, with 8 bases in between. The CDR3 covers 14 residues. CDR3 sequence reads: CASSFSGGTDTQYF. The CDR3 DNA is TGTGCCAGCAGCTTCTCAGGGGGCACAGATACGCAGTATTTT.